Shown below are 27 T cell receptor beta chains from a single sample sequenced in a study of T cell responses to AZD1222 COVID-19 vaccine. Sequencing used immunoSEQ multiplex PCR; TCRdb keeps in-frame clones, though not all of them. The sample records 250,000 to 300,000 clones, almost 95% being singletons. The material sequenced was peripheral blood, taken 28 days after the second AZD1222 dose. These receptors were collected from an adult who received the AZD1222 COVID-19 vaccine.

CDR3 amino acids: CASSEFDRGQQPQHF. CDR3 bases: TGTGCCAGCAGTGAATTCGACAGGGGGCAACAGCCCCAGCATTTT. The V and J genes are TRBV2 and TRBJ1-5; TRBD1 matches at 10 bases. Germline V gives CDR1 SNHLY, CDR2 FYNNEI. This CDR3 has 15 residues. After removal of 2 bases from V and 7 bases from J, the junction contained 5 bases not matched to a gene.

This chain joins TRBV3-1 (or the pseudogene TRBV3-2) and TRBJ2-2; D gene ambiguous. Germline V lookup: CDR1 LGHDT, CDR2 YNNKEL (reference sequence). This CDR3 is 15 amino acids long. The V and J ends lost 5 bases and 5 bases respectively, with 15 bases between them. CDR3 nucleotides: TGTGCCAGCAGCTCGGGTCCGGAAGAAACCGGGGAGCTGTTTTTT. It translates to CASSSGPEETGELFF.

This chain uses TRBV6-1 with TRBJ1-5; 7 bases are a match to TRBD1. Germline-derived CDR1 and CDR2 are MNHNS and SASEGT. The CDR3 extends over 17 amino acids. V lost 0 bases and J lost 3; bases outside the gene matches: 8. Here the CDR3 DNA reads TGTGCCAGCAGTGAAGCCTCCGGGACAGCTAACAATCAGCCCCAGCATTTT. Residues: CASSEASGTANNQPQHF.

The chain is built from TRBV11-3 and TRBJ2-3; tentative D call: TRBD1 (5 bases). The CDR3 covers 14 residues. Trimming cost V 6 bases and J 3 bases, with 13 bases left between them. The germline V gene encodes CDR1 SGHNT and CDR2 YENEEA. CDR3 sequence: CASSLSAGTDTQYF. CDR3 bases: TGTGCCAGCAGTTTGTCGGCAGGGACAGATACGCAGTATTTT.

The gene calls are TRBV19 and TRBJ1-2, with D tentatively TRBD1 (5 bases). The CDR3 totals 13 residues. Germline CDR1 reads LNHDA; CDR2 reads SQIVND (reference sequence). Trimming left V 6 bases short and J 8 bases short, with 16 bases between. CDR3 sequence (DNA): TGTGCCAGTAGCCTAAGCAGGGAAAGGGGCTACACCTTC. Residues: CASSLSRERGYTF.

To note about this clone: A read error may account for a junction end that differs from germline. V is TRBV7-2 and J is TRBJ2-7, with 7 bases that match TRBD2. Per germline, CDR1 SGHTA and CDR2 FQGNSA. The CDR3 is made up of 12 amino acids. The CDR3 nucleotides read TGTGCCAGCAACTCGCGGTCCTCGCGGGGGAACTTC. This translates into CASNSRSSRGNF.

The CDR3 loop reads CASRGRLATNEKLFF. CDR3 bases: TGTGCCAGCAGGGGGAGGCTCGCGACTAATGAAAAACTGTTTTTT. The genes are TRBV28 and TRBJ1-4, with no clear D. V was cut by 6 bases and J by 2 bases, with 13 bases left in between. The CDR3 has 15 residues. CDR1 is MDHEN, CDR2 SYDVKM, per germline.

This chain joins TRBV30 and TRBJ1-3, with unresolved D. Germline CDR1 GTSNPN, CDR2 SVGIG (reference sequence). The CDR3 contains 13 residues. V was clipped by 3 bases and J by 8 bases, with 14 bases between them. CDR3 bases: TGTGCCTGGAGGCACAGCGTACAACACACCATATATTTT. Its translation: CAWRHSVQHTIYF.

V is TRBV24-1 and J is TRBJ2-1; D call uncertain. The CDR3 totals 15 residues. Trimming shortened V by 4 bases and J by 0 bases, and 9 bases separated the two germline ends. CDR1 is KGHDR, CDR2 SFDVKD, per germline. The CDR3 DNA follows: TGTGCCACCAGTGAAGGAGCAAGCTCCTACAATGAGCAGTTCTTC. Translated, it gives CATSEGASSYNEQFF.

The rearrangement joins TRBV6-2 or TRBV6-3 to TRBJ1-1, with D possibly matching TRBD1 (5 bases). Germline V gene lookup returns CDR1 MNHEY and CDR2 SVGEGT. Trimming took 2 bases from V and 4 from J, leaving 14 bases between them. CDR3 size: 15 residues. The chain's CDR3 is CASSYEGPWGTEAFF. In nucleotides, the CDR3 is TGTGCCAGCAGTTACGAGGGACCTTGGGGCACTGAAGCTTTCTTT.

The chain links TRBV7-3 to TRBJ2-5, with a possible D match to TRBD1 (6 bases). The V end was cut by 4 bases, the J end by 3 bases, with 9 bases between. The CDR3 extends over 13 amino acids. Germline-derived CDR1 and CDR2 are SGHTA and FQGTGA. In DNA, the CDR3 is TGTGCCAGCAGCTATCACAGGGAAGAGACCCAGTACTTC. Translation: CASSYHREETQYF.

The rearrangement uses TRBV4-3 and TRBJ1-1; D uncertain. Trimming stripped 4 bases from V and 0 bases from J, with 12 bases between. Per the germline V gene, CDR1 is LGHNA and CDR2 is YSLEER. The CDR3 loop spans 15 amino acids. CDR3 sequence (DNA): TGCGCCAGCAGCCGTAGTGAGACGGTGAACACTGAAGCTTTCTTT. It yields the protein CASSRSETVNTEAFF.

Only a few counts were recorded for this clone. The J gene is TRBJ2-7, the V gene TRBV10-3, with D possibly TRBD1 on 6 matching bases. Germline values: CDR1 ENHRY, CDR2 SYGVKD. V gave up 0 bases and J gave up 5 bases, with 8 bases separating them. CDR3 length: 13 amino acids. CDR3 region: CAISESDRDEQYF. The CDR3 region has the DNA TGTGCCATCAGTGAGTCGGACAGAGACGAGCAGTACTTC.

This clone occurred once. The chain recombines TRBV2 with TRBJ2-7; D not resolved. From germline, CDR1 is SNHLY and CDR2 FYNNEI. The CDR3 totals 14 residues. Trimming stripped 4 bases from V and 2 bases from J, with 12 bases between. In DNA form, the CDR3 reads TGTGCCAGCAGTGCGAGGTGGTTGGCCTACGAGCAGTACTTC. As protein: CASSARWLAYEQYF.

The chain uses TRBV7-3 and TRBJ2-1; the match to TRBD2 covers 10 bases. V was clipped by 4 bases and J by 9 bases; unmatched bases: 15. The CDR3 has 17 residues. Germline lookup yields CDR1 SGHTA and CDR2 FQGTGA. The CDR3 reads CASSSHNSGGKEFEQFF. CDR3 nucleotides: TGTGCCAGCAGCTCCCATAATAGCGGGGGGAAGGAGTTTGAGCAGTTCTTC.

This sequence joins TRBV4-3 and TRBJ2-7; 9 nucleotides agree with TRBD1. Trimming cost V 0 bases and J 3 bases; bases outside gene matches: 6. This CDR3 contains 16 residues. The germline V gene encodes CDR1 LGHNA and CDR2 YSLEER. CDR3 nucleotide sequence: TGCGCCAGCAGCCAAGATTGGGGGACAGGGAACTACGAGCAGTACTTC. It codes for CASSQDWGTGNYEQYF.

The genes are TRBV7-9 and TRBJ1-1, with TRBD1 as a possible D gene (5 bases). The length of the CDR3 is 15 residues. V shed 5 bases and J shed 4 bases, with 17 bases lying between them. Per germline, CDR1 SEHNR and CDR2 FQNEAQ (reference sequence). DNA for the CDR3: TGTGCCAGCAGCGCTAGGGCGGGGCGGGCCACTGAAGCTTTCTTT. Translated, it gives CASSARAGRATEAFF.

The V call is TRBV18, the J call TRBJ2-3; no firm D call. The CDR3 has 15 amino acids. Germline-derived CDR1 and CDR2 are KGHSH and LQKENI. V lost 1 base and J lost 2, with 10 bases in between. The DNA of the CDR3 is TGTGCCAGCTCACCACGCCAGACTGCCACAGATACGCAGTATTTT. Its protein is CASSPRQTATDTQYF.

V usage is TRBV25-1 and J usage is TRBJ1-3; a weak D match, TRBD1 (5 bases). Trimming pared 5 bases from V and 8 bases from J, leaving 10 bases between. In germline, CDR1 is MGHDK, CDR2 SYGVNS. The CDR3 spans 12 residues. The CDR3 here is CASSWGEDTIYF. The CDR3 bases are TGTGCCAGCAGTTGGGGGGAAGACACCATATATTTT. The full variable domain, with the rest looked up from reference TRBV25-1 and TRBJ1-3, is EADIYQTPRYLVIGTGKKITLECSQTMGHDKMYWYQQDPGMELHLIHYSYGVNSTEKGDLSSESTVSRIRTEHFPLTLESARPSHTSQYLCASSWGEDTIYFGEGSWLTVV.

V usage is TRBV7-6 and J usage is TRBJ1-3; D unclear. This CDR3 comprises 15 residues. V shed 2 bases and J shed 2 bases, with 10 bases lying between them. Germline V lookup: CDR1 SGHVS, CDR2 FNYEAQ. In DNA, the CDR3 is TGTGCCAGCAGCTTAAACCGTGGGCCTGGAAACACCATATATTTT. Its translation is CASSLNRGPGNTIYF. Full variable domain (rest looked up from reference TRBV7-6 and TRBJ1-3): GAGVSQSPRYKVTKRGQDVALRCDPISGHVSLYWYRQALGQGPEFLTYFNYEAQQDKSGLPNDRFSAERPEGSISTLTIQRTEQRDSAMYRCASSLNRGPGNTIYFGEGSWLTVV.

This chain joins TRBV29-1 and TRBJ2-1; TRBD2 matches at 9 bases. V shed 2 bases and J 13 bases; nucleotides not matched to a gene: 9. The CDR3 totals 13 residues. The V gene's germline CDR1 is SQVTM and CDR2 ANQGSEA. The CDR3: CSVESGRIPFQFF. CDR3 DNA sequence: TGCAGCGTTGAAAGCGGGAGGATTCCCTTCCAGTTCTTC.

This clone was seen once. The genes are TRBV6-5 and TRBJ1-5; D is unclear. This CDR3 is 13 amino acids long. Trimming took 8 bases from V and 3 from J, leaving 11 bases between them. CDR1 MNHEY and CDR2 SVGAGI come from the germline V gene. CDR3 coding DNA: TGTGCCAGCGGTACTGGGGTCAATCAGCCCCAGCATTTT. Amino acid sequence: CASGTGVNQPQHF.

The chain has TRBV27 and TRBJ1-4; 7 nucleotides line up with TRBD1. Germline V CDR1 and CDR2: MNHEY, SMNVEV (reference sequence). The length of the CDR3 is 14 residues. The trim removed 6 bases at V and 4 bases at J, leaving 5 bases unmatched. CDR3: CASSRGDSNEKLFF. For the CDR3, the DNA is TGTGCCAGCAGCCGCGGGGACAGTAATGAAAAACTGTTTTTT.

The rearrangement joins TRBV9 to TRBJ2-5; D remains unclear. V dropped 0 bases and J dropped 7 bases, with 13 bases sitting between them. Germline CDR1 reads SGDLS; CDR2 reads YYNGEE. This CDR3 is built from 14 residues. The CDR3 coding sequence is TGTGCCAGCAGCGTAGTAGGTGGGGTCGGGACCCAGTACTTC. It translates to CASSVVGGVGTQYF.

This chain uses TRBV19 with TRBJ2-1, with 9 positions matching TRBD2. Germline CDR1 reads LNHDA; CDR2 reads SQIVND (reference sequence). This CDR3 has 16 residues. Trimming at V came to 1 base and at J to 3 bases, leaving 4 bases not matched to a gene. CDR3 in DNA: TGTGCCAGTAGTATAGTTGGGCGGGGGGGCTACAATGAGCAGTTCTTC. Its protein product is CASSIVGRGGYNEQFF. Complete variable domain (other parts from reference TRBV19 and TRBJ2-1): DGGITQSPKYLFRKEGQNVTLSCEQNLNHDAMYWYRQDPGQGLRLIYYSQIVNDFQKGDIAEGYSVSREKKESFPLTVTSAQKNPTAFYLCASSIVGRGGYNEQFFGPGTRLTVL.

The chain has TRBV2 and TRBJ1-3; D unclear. The germline V gene has CDR1 SNHLY and CDR2 FYNNEI. This CDR3 has 17 amino acids. V lost 6 bases, J lost 0 bases, and 18 bases lay in between. CDR3: CASSQEVGVASGNTIYF. The CDR3 bases are TGTGCCAGCAGCCAAGAGGTTGGGGTGGCCTCTGGAAACACCATATATTTT.

This rearrangement joins TRBV4-1 to TRBJ1-2, with D perhaps TRBD1 (5 bases). The CDR3 runs 15 residues. The V end was cut by 1 base, the J end by 7 bases, with 16 bases between. Germline CDR1 and CDR2: MGHRA and YSYEKL. CDR3: CASSQVRAVRSGYTF. DNA of the CDR3: TGCGCCAGCAGCCAAGTCAGGGCCGTTAGGAGTGGCTACACCTTC.